The rows below give T cell receptor beta chains drawn from one sample of a study of T-cell memory formation after mild COVID-19. TCRdb redid the calling of the 5' RACE reads with MiXCR, one entry per CDR3 protein. The data show fewer than 700,000 distinct CDR3 sequences, less than 25% seen once. Sequenced sample: PBMCs or a T cell subset sorted from them (not recorded which). The origin of the receptors is an adult woman who had mild COVID-19 (a few samples of this study predate the infection). Cell type and time point are not known. Both conserved end residues are part of each CDR3. The D gene is left open where the match is weak. Size is omitted from some rows. Given values are once, few, many or a class for expanded clones.

CDR3: CASSLGGQGAPLYEQYF
DNA: TGCGCCAGCAGCTTGGGGGGACAGGGGGCCCCCCTCTACGAGCAGTACTTC
D: TRBD1
V: TRBV5-1
J: TRBJ2-7
size: many

CDR3: CASSQGTSSYNEQFF
DNA: TGCGCCAGCAGCCAGGGGACTAGCTCCTACAATGAGCAGTTCTTC
D: TRBD2
V: TRBV4-1
J: TRBJ2-1
size: .

CDR3: CASSSLSGVSYNEQFF
DNA: TGTGCCAGCAGTTCCCTTTCCGGGGTCTCCTACAATGAGCAGTTCTTC
D: .
V: TRBV6-5
J: TRBJ2-1
size: .

CDR3: CASSLAQRQSGRIRNEQFF
DNA: TGTGCCAGCAGCTTAGCGCAAAGACAAAGTGGCCGCATACGCAATGAGCAGTTCTTC
D: .
V: TRBV7-8
J: TRBJ2-1
size: .

CDR3: CSARGQGRIANTEAFF
DNA: TGCAGTGCTAGAGGTCAGGGGAGGATAGCGAACACTGAAGCTTTCTTT
D: .
V: TRBV20-1
J: TRBJ1-1
size: few

CDR3: CASSQDLAGGSNEQFF
DNA: TGCGCCAGCAGCCAAGACCTAGCGGGAGGTTCCAATGAGCAGTTCTTC
D: TRBD2
V: TRBV5-1
J: TRBJ2-1
size: many

CDR3: CSASSRSGTSGLWGNEQFF
DNA: TGCAGTGCTAGCTCTCGATCCGGGACTAGCGGGTTATGGGGGAATGAGCAGTTCTTC
D: TRBD2
V: TRBV20-1
J: TRBJ2-1
size: few

CDR3: CASSYGFGGFGTEAFF
DNA: TGTGCCAGCAGTTACGGCTTCGGGGGATTCGGCACTGAAGCTTTCTTT
D: .
V: TRBV6-2/TRBV6-3
J: TRBJ1-1
size: .

CDR3: CASSDSAGATDTQYF
DNA: TGTGCCAGCAGTGACTCGGCGGGGGCAACAGATACGCAGTATTTT
D: .
V: TRBV6-4
J: TRBJ2-3
size: .

CDR3: CASSSTSGVGDTQYF
DNA: TGCGCCAGCAGCTCCACAAGCGGGGTTGGAGATACGCAGTATTTT
D: TRBD2
V: TRBV5-1
J: TRBJ2-3
size: few

CDR3: CSAMDSINGYTF
DNA: TGCAGTGCTATGGACAGTATAAATGGCTACACCTTC
D: .
V: TRBV20-1
J: TRBJ1-2
size: .

CDR3: CASSQQQLAADTQYF
DNA: TGCGCCAGCAGCCAACAACAACTGGCCGCAGATACGCAGTATTTT
D: .
V: TRBV4-3
J: TRBJ2-3
size: many

CDR3: CASSLVGLVAYEQYF
DNA: TGTGCCAGCAGTTTAGTTGGACTAGTGGCCTACGAGCAGTACTTC
D: TRBD2
V: TRBV12-3/TRBV12-4
J: TRBJ2-7
size: few

CDR3: CASSQDWGVRANEQFF
DNA: TGCGCCAGCAGCCAAGATTGGGGGGTCCGGGCCAATGAGCAGTTCTTC
D: .
V: TRBV4-1
J: TRBJ2-1
size: .

CDR3: CASSLHLSSYNEQFF
DNA: TGTGCCAGCAGTTTACACCTCTCTTCCTACAATGAGCAGTTCTTC
D: .
V: TRBV12-3/TRBV12-4
J: TRBJ2-1
size: few

CDR3: CASSGVGLDYGYTF
DNA: TGTGCCAGCAGCGGGGTAGGGCTCGACTATGGCTACACCTTC
D: .
V: TRBV5-5
J: TRBJ1-2
size: .

CDR3: CASRSGQGSNQPQHF
DNA: TGTGCCAGTAGATCTGGACAGGGTAGCAATCAGCCCCAGCATTTT
D: TRBD1
V: TRBV19
J: TRBJ1-5
size: .

CDR3: CSVGGRQSYEQYF
DNA: TGCAGCGTTGGGGGAAGACAATCCTACGAGCAGTACTTC
D: .
V: TRBV29-1
J: TRBJ2-7
size: .

CDR3: CASSSGGMNTEAFF
DNA: TGTGCCAGCAGTTCGGGTGGCATGAACACTGAAGCTTTCTTT
D: .
V: TRBV12-3/TRBV12-4
J: TRBJ1-1
size: .

CDR3: CSARDVNQGVYEQYF
DNA: TGCAGTGCTAGAGATGTAAATCAGGGAGTCTACGAGCAGTACTTC
D: .
V: TRBV20-1
J: TRBJ2-7
size: .

CDR3: CASSTVQLPTEAFF
DNA: TGTGCCAGCAGTACGGTCCAGCTCCCCACTGAAGCTTTCTTT
D: .
V: TRBV27
J: TRBJ1-1
size: .

CDR3: CASSQDSGLIDEQYF
DNA: TGTGCCAGCAGCCAAGATTCCGGACTAATCGACGAGCAGTACTTC
D: .
V: TRBV14
J: TRBJ2-7
size: few